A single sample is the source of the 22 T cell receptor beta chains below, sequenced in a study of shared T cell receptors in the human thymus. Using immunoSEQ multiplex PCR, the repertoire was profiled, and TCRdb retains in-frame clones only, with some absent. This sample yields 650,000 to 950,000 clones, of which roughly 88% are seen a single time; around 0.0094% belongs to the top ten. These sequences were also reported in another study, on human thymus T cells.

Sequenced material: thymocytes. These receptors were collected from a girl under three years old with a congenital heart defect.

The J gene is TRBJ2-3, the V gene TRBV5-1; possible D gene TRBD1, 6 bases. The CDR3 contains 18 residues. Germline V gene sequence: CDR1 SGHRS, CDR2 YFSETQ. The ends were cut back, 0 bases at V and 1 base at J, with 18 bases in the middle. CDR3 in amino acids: CASSLGPGTGTRTDTQYF. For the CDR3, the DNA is TGCGCCAGCAGCTTGGGTCCGGGCACAGGGACCCGCACAGATACGCAGTATTTT. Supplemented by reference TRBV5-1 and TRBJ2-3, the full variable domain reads KAGVTQTPRYLIKTRGQQVTLSCSPISGHRSVSWYQQTPGQGLQFLFEYFSETQRNKGNFPGRFSGRQFSNSRSEMNVSTLELGDSALYLCASSLGPGTGTRTDTQYFGPGTRLTVL.

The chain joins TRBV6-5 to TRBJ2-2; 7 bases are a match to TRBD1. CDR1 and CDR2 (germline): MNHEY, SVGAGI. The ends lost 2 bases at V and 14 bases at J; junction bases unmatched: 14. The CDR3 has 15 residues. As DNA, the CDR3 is TGTGCCAGCAGTTACGGAAGAAAGGGGGCTGGAGGACTGTTTTTT. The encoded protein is CASSYGRKGAGGLFF.

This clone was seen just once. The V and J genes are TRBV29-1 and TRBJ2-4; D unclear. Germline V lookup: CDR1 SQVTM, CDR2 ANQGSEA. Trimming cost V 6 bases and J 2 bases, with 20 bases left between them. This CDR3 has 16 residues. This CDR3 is CSVPVAGPNPKNIQYF. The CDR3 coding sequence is TGCAGCGTCCCGGTGGCAGGCCCAAACCCCAAAAACATTCAGTACTTC.

CDR3 sequence: CASSAQRDSFLSYNSPLHF. As DNA, the CDR3 is TGTGCCAGCAGTGCCCAACGGGACAGCTTCCTCTCCTATAATTCACCCCTCCACTTT. V gene TRBV6-1 combines with J gene TRBJ1-6; TRBD1 matches 7 bases. The CDR3 has 19 amino acids. J gave up 0 bases and V 4 bases, and 12 bases lay outside the gene matches. The germline V gene encodes CDR1 MNHNS and CDR2 SASEGT.

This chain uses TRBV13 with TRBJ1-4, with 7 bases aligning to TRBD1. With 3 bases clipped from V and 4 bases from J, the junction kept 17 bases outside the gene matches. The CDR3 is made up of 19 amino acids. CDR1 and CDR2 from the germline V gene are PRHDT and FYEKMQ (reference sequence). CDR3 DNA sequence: TGTGCCAGCAGCTTTTATCGACAGGGACACGGAATAAATAATGAAAAACTGTTTTTT. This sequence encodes CASSFYRQGHGINNEKLFF. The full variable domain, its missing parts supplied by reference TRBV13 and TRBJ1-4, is AAGVIQSPRHLIKEKRETATLKCYPIPRHDTVYWYQQGPGQDPQFLISFYEKMQSDKGSIPDRFSAQQFSDYHSELNMSSLELGDSALYFCASSFYRQGHGINNEKLFFGSGTQLSVL.

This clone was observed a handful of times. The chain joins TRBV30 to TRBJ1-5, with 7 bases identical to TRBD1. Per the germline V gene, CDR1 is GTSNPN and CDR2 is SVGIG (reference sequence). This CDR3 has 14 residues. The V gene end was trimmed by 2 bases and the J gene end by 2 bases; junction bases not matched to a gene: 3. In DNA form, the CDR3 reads TGTGCCTGGAGTCAGGGGGATGGCAATCAGCCCCAGCATTTT. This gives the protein CAWSQGDGNQPQHF.

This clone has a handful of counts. The DNA for the CDR3 is TGTGCCAGCATCCGGACACTGTACGGGCTAACATACGAGCAGTACTTC. This sequence encodes CASIRTLYGLTYEQYF. The chain employs TRBV2 and TRBJ2-7; D is possibly TRBD1 (5 bases). The CDR3 has 16 amino acids. In germline, CDR1 is SNHLY, CDR2 FYNNEI. V shed 7 bases and J shed 4 bases, with 23 bases lying between them.

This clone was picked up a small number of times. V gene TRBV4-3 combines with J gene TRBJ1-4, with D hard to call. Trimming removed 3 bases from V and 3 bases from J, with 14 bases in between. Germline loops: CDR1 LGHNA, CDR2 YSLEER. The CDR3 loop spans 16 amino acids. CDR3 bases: TGCGCCAGCAGCCAGGCCACAGATCGCCCTAATGAAAAACTGTTTTTT. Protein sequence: CASSQATDRPNEKLFF.

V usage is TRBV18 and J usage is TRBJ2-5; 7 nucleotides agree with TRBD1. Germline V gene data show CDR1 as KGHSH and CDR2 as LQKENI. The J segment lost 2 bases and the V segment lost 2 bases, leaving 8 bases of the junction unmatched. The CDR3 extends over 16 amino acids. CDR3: CASSPARVRGQETQYF. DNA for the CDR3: TGTGCCAGCTCACCAGCTCGGGTCAGGGGGCAAGAGACCCAGTACTTC.

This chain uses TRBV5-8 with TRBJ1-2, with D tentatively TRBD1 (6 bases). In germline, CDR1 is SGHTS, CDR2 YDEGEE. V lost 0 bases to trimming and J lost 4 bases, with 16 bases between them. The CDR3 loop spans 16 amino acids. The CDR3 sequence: CASSLVVPGAIYGYTF. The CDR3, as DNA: TGTGCCAGCAGCTTGGTGGTTCCAGGGGCGATCTATGGCTACACCTTC. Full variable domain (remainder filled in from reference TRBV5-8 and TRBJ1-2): EAGVTQSPTHLIKTRGQQATLRCSPISGHTSVYWYQQALGLGLQFLLWYDEGEERNRGNFPPRFSGRQFPNYSSELNVNALELEDSALYLCASSLVVPGAIYGYTFGSGTRLTVV.

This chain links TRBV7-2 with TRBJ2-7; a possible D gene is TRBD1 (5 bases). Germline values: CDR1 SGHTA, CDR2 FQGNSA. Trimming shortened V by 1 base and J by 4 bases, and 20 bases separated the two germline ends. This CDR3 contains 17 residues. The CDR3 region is CASSLEAPRVIIYEQYF. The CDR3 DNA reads TGTGCCAGCAGCTTAGAAGCCCCCAGGGTGATAATTTACGAGCAGTACTTC.

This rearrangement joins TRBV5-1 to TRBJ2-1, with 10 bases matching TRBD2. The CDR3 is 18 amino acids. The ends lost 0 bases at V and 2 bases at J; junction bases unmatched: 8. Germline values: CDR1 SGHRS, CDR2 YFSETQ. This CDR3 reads CASSLGIPAGGTYNEQFF. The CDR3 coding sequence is TGCGCCAGCAGCTTGGGGATCCCAGCGGGGGGGACCTACAATGAGCAGTTCTTC.

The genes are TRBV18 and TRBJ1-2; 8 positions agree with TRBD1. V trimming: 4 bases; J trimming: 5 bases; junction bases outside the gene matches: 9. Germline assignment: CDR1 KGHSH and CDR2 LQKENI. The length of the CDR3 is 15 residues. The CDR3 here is CASSREQGVHYGYTF. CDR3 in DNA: TGTGCCAGCTCACGTGAACAGGGGGTCCATTATGGCTACACCTTC.

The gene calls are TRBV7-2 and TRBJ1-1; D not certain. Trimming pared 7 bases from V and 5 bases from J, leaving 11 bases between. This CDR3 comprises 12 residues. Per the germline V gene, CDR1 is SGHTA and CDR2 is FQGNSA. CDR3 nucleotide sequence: TGTGCCAGCACCCCCCTAGGTACTGAAGCTTTCTTT. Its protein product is CASTPLGTEAFF. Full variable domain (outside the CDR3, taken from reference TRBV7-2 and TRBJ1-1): GAGVSQSPSNKVTEKGKDVELRCDPISGHTALYWYRQSLGQGLEFLIYFQGNSAPDKSGLPSDRFSAERTGGSVSTLTIQRTQQEDSAVYLCASTPLGTEAFFGQGTRLTVV.

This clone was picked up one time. CDR3 protein: CASRARVGNEKLFF. As DNA, the CDR3 is TGTGCCAGCAGAGCCAGGGTAGGGAATGAAAAACTGTTTTTT. The chain is built from TRBV6-5 and TRBJ1-4, with D maybe TRBD1 (5 bases). Germline-derived CDR1 and CDR2 are MNHEY and SVGAGI. This CDR3 contains 14 residues. Trimming stripped 6 bases from V and 5 bases from J, with 13 bases between.

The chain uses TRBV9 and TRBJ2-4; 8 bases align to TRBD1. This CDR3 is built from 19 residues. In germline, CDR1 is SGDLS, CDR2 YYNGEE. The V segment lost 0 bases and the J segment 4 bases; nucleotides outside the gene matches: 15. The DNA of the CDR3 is TGTGCCAGCAGCGTAGGCCCTACAGGACCGGGACAGGATAAAAACATTCAGTACTTC. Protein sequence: CASSVGPTGPGQDKNIQYF.

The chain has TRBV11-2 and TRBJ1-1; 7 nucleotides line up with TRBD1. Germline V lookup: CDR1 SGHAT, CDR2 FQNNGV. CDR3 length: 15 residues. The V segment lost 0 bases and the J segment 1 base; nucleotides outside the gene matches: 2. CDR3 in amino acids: CASSLDGTANTEAFF. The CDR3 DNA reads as TGTGCCAGCAGCTTAGACGGGACAGCGAACACTGAAGCTTTCTTT.

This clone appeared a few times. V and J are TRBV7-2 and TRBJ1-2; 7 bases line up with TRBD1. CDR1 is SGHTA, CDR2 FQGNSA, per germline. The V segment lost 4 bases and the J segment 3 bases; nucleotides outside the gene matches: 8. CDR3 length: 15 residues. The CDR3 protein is CASSSRDRIYYGYTF. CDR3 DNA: TGTGCCAGCAGCTCCCGGGACAGAATATACTATGGCTACACCTTC.

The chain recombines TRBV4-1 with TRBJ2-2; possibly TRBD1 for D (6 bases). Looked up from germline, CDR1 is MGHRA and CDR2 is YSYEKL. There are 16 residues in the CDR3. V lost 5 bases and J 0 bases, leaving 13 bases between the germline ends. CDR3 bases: TGCGCCAGCAGCTCACGCAGGGGATCGAACACCGGGGAGCTGTTTTTT. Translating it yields CASSSRRGSNTGELFF.

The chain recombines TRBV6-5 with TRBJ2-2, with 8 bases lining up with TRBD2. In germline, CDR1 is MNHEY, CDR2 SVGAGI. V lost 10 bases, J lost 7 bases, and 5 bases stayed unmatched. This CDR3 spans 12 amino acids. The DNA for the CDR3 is TGTGCCACCCGGGGGGGGAACGGGGAGCTGTTTTTT. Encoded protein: CATRGGNGELFF.

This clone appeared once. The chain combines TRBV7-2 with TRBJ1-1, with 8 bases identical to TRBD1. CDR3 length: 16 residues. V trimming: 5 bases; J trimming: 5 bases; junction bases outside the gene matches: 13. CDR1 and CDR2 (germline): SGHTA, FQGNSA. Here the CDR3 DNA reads TGTGCCAGCAGCCTACACAGGGGGAGGACGGAAACTGAAGCTTTCTTT. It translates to CASSLHRGRTETEAFF.

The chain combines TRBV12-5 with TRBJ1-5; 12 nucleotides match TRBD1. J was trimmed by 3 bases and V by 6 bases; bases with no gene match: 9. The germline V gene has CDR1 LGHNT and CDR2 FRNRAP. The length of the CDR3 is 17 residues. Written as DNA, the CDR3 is TGTGCTAGTGGACCAGCCGGGACAGGGGGCACCAATCAGCCCCAGCATTTT. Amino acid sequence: CASGPAGTGGTNQPQHF.